These T cell receptor beta chains were read from a single sample in a study of OX40 agonist ivuxolimab in advanced cancers. This table comes from immunoSEQ multiplex PCR, and its TCRdb copy is limited to in-frame clones, with some not included. Of about 55,000 clones listed, around 85% are singletons. Sequences were derived from CD4+ or CD8+ T cells sorted from blood, sampled in a trial of the OX40 agonist ivuxolimab. The receptors shown here come from an adult with an advanced solid tumor such as melanoma, head and neck, liver or kidney cancer. CDR3s include the opening cysteine and the closing phenylalanine or tryptophan. Fields, in order: V gene, J gene, clone size, D gene, CDR3 protein, CDR3 DNA. D genes are given only for firm matches. Size tells how often a clone was seen (once, few, many) or the class of an expanded clone, and some rows leave it out.

>TRBV15|TRBJ2-1|-|TRBD1
CATTPTGESYNEQFF
TGTGCCACCACCCCGACAGGGGAGTCCTACAATGAGCAGTTCTTC
>TRBV29-1|TRBJ1-3|-|-
CSVGAGRGNTIYF
TGCAGCGTTGGGGCAGGCCGTGGAAACACCATATATTTT
>TRBV29-1|TRBJ2-7|-|TRBD1
CSVETSSGTGGGEQYF
TGCAGCGTCGAAACCTCCTCCGGGACAGGGGGCGGCGAGCAGTACTTC
>TRBV19|TRBJ2-1|once|-
CASSTGSYNEQFF
TGTGCCAGTAGTACCGGCTCCTACAATGAGCAGTTCTTC
>TRBV11-3|TRBJ1-1|-|-
CASSARQTNTEAFF
TGTGCCAGCAGCGCCAGACAAACGAACACTGAAGCTTTCTTT
>TRBV7-9|TRBJ2-2|-|-
CASSPQWPRTPRGELFF
TGTGCCAGCAGCCCCCAGTGGCCGAGGACCCCAAGAGGGGAGCTGTTTTTT
>TRBV15|TRBJ2-1|-|TRBD2
CATSRSTSGRNEQFF
TGTGCCACCAGCAGATCGACTAGCGGACGGAATGAGCAGTTCTTC
>TRBV4-2|TRBJ1-1|once|-
CASSQILGVTGTEAFF
TGTGCCAGCAGCCAAATCTTAGGGGTCACTGGCACTGAAGCTTTCTTT
>TRBV5-1|TRBJ2-3|-|-
CASRTIGASGDTQYF
TGCGCCAGCAGAACAATCGGGGCCTCGGGCGATACGCAGTATTTT
>TRBV7-2|TRBJ2-5|-|-
CASSLGLGLIETQYF
TGTGCCAGCAGCTTAGGCCTAGGGCTGATAGAGACCCAGTACTTC
>TRBV7-9|TRBJ2-3|-|-
CASSLGGAASTDTQYF
TGTGCCAGCAGCTTAGGTGGGGCAGCTAGCACAGATACGCAGTATTTT
>TRBV28|TRBJ1-3|-|-
CASSLGVDSGNTIYF
TGTGCCAGCAGTTTGGGGGTGGACTCTGGAAACACCATATATTTT
>TRBV7-9|TRBJ2-7|-|TRBD1
CASSIAPGQEYYEQYF
TGTGCCAGCAGCATCGCCCCGGGACAGGAATACTACGAGCAGTACTTC
>TRBV16|TRBJ1-2|-|TRBD1
CASSKGQGPNYGYTF
TGTGCCAGCAGCAAAGGACAGGGTCCTAACTATGGCTACACCTTC
>TRBV27|TRBJ2-1|-|-
CASSSTSLSGNEQFF
TGTGCCAGCAGTTCAACTAGCCTTTCTGGGAATGAGCAGTTCTTC
>TRBV20-1|TRBJ2-7|-|-
CSASPAYEQYF
TGCAGTGCCTCACCCGCCTACGAGCAGTACTTC
>TRBV29-1|TRBJ1-1|-|TRBD1
CSVTSGGAGTEAFF
TGCAGCGTGACCTCAGGGGGTGCAGGGACTGAAGCTTTCTTT
>TRBV30|TRBJ2-3|-|TRBD2
CAWSPATSGQYF
TGTGCCTGGAGTCCGGCGACTAGCGGGCAGTATTTT
>TRBV2|TRBJ2-5|-|-
CASSKWGVQETQYF
TGTGCCAGCTCAAAGTGGGGGGTCCAAGAGACCCAGTACTTC
>TRBV29-1|TRBJ1-1|-|TRBD1
CSVDRTGGQNTEAFF
TGCAGCGTTGATCGGACAGGGGGTCAGAACACTGAAGCTTTCTTT
>TRBV10-3|TRBJ1-2|-|-
CAISEDRDTYGYTF
TGTGCCATCAGTGAGGACCGGGACACATATGGCTACACCTTC
>TRBV11-2|TRBJ2-7|-|TRBD1
CASSSRQGAYEQYF
TGTGCCAGCAGCAGCAGACAGGGGGCCTACGAGCAGTACTTC
>TRBV2|TRBJ2-3|once|TRBD2
CASRRDVGGVDTQYF
TGTGCCAGCAGGCGTGATGTGGGAGGGGTTGATACGCAGTATTTT
>TRBV6-1|TRBJ1-2|-|TRBD1
CASSGQGAAGDYGYTF
TGTGCCAGCAGTGGCCAGGGGGCGGCGGGGGACTATGGCTACACCTTC
>TRBV2|TRBJ2-5|-|-
CASSKETQYF
TGTGCCAGCAGTAAAGAGACCCAGTACTTC
>TRBV5-1|TRBJ2-3|once|-
CASSLALSTDTQYF
TGCGCCAGCAGCTTGGCCTTATCAACAGATACGCAGTATTTT
>TRBV11-3|TRBJ1-5|-|TRBD1
CASSLGDRGDQPQHF
TGTGCCAGCAGCTTAGGGGACAGGGGCGATCAGCCCCAGCATTTT
>TRBV29-1|TRBJ2-5|-|TRBD2
CSGLAAQETQYF
TGCAGCGGACTAGCGGCTCAAGAGACCCAGTACTTC
>TRBV19|TRBJ1-3|-|-
CASSISGSGNTIYF
TGTGCCAGTAGTATATCAGGCTCTGGAAACACCATATATTTT
>TRBV6-6|TRBJ1-5|-|-
CASSYYFGEAQHF
TGTGCCAGCAGTTACTATTTTGGCGAGGCCCAGCATTTT
>TRBV18|TRBJ2-3|-|TRBD2
CASSQGLAGADTQYF
TGTGCCAGCTCACAGGGACTAGCGGGAGCGGATACGCAGTATTTT
>TRBV18|TRBJ1-1|-|TRBD1
CASSPAGTGNTEAFF
TGTGCCAGCTCACCGGCAGGGACAGGGAACACTGAAGCTTTCTTT
>TRBV6-1|TRBJ2-7|-|TRBD1
CASSGNRGRSGEQYF
TGTGCCAGCAGTGGGAACAGGGGGAGGTCTGGGGAGCAGTACTTC
>TRBV11-2|TRBJ2-7|few|-
CASSFLRDGFEQYF
TGTGCCAGCAGCTTCCTACGGGACGGATTCGAGCAGTACTTC
>TRBV20-1|TRBJ1-1|-|-
CSDTGPTEAFF
TGCAGTGATACAGGGCCCACTGAAGCTTTCTTT
>TRBV7-9|TRBJ2-7|-|TRBD1
CASSGTGGYEQYF
TGTGCCAGCAGCGGGACAGGGGGCTACGAGCAGTACTTC
>TRBV11-2|TRBJ1-1|-|-
CASSLGGNTEAFF
TGTGCCAGCAGCTTAGGAGGGAACACTGAAGCTTTCTTT
>TRBV5-4|TRBJ2-7|-|-
CASSLAGGGRSEQYF
TGTGCCAGCAGCTTGGCTGGGGGCGGGAGATCCGAGCAGTACTTC
>TRBV30|TRBJ2-5|-|TRBD2
CAWSGGLAGETQYF
TGTGCCTGGAGTGGGGGACTAGCGGGAGAGACCCAGTACTTC
>TRBV19|TRBJ2-1|-|-
CASSIGLTHRSSYNEQFF
TGTGCCAGTAGTATAGGTCTTACCCACAGGAGCTCCTACAATGAGCAGTTCTTC
>TRBV11-2|TRBJ2-1|-|TRBD2
CASRATSGRSNEQFF
TGTGCCAGCAGGGCGACTAGCGGGAGAAGCAATGAGCAGTTCTTC
>TRBV10-3|TRBJ2-7|few|TRBD2
CAISSLSGSTEQYF
TGTGCCATCAGTTCACTTAGCGGGAGCACCGAGCAGTACTTC
>TRBV7-9|TRBJ2-1|few|TRBD2
CASSPRTSGSNEQFF
TGTGCCAGCAGCCCCCGGACTAGCGGGAGCAATGAGCAGTTCTTC
>TRBV7-9|TRBJ1-1|-|TRBD1
CASSLQGDTEAFF
TGTGCCAGCAGTCTACAGGGGGACACTGAAGCTTTCTTT
>TRBV19|TRBJ1-5|-|-
CASRPDRLNQPQHF
TGTGCCAGTAGACCGGACCGACTCAATCAGCCCCAGCATTTT